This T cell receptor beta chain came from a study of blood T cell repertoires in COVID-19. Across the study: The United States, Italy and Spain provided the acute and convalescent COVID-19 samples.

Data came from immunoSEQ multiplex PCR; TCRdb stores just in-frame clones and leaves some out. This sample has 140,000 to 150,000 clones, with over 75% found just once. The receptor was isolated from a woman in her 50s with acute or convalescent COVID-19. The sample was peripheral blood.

The CDR3 loop is CASSTRRHTDTQYF. In DNA, the CDR3 is TGTGCCAGTAGTACCCGGAGGCACACAGATACGCAGTATTTT. V is TRBV19 and J is TRBJ2-3; TRBD2 is a possible D gene (5 bases). The CDR3 runs 14 residues. Trimming cost V 4 bases and J 2 bases, with 10 bases left between them. The germline V gene encodes CDR1 LNHDA and CDR2 SQIVND (reference sequence).